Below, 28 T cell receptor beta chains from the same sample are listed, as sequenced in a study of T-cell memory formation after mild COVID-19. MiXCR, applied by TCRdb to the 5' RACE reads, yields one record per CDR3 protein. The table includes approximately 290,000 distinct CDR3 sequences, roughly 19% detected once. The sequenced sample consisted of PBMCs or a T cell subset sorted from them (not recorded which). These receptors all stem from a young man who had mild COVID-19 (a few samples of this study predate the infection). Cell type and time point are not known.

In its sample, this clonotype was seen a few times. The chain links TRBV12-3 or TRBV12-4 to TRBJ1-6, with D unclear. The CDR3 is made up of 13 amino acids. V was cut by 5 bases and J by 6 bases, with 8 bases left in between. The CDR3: CASSATGNSPLHF. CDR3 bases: TGTGCCAGCAGTGCGACTGGTAATTCACCCCTCCACTTT.

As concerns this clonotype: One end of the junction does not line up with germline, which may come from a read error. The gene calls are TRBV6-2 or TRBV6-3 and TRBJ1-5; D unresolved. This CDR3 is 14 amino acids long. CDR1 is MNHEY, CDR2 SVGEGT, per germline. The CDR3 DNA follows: TGTTCCAGCACGACGTGGGCCCCCAATCAGCCCCAGCATTTT. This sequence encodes CSSTTWAPNQPQHF.

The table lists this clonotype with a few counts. The CDR3 DNA follows: TGTGCCAGCAGTCACTACTCAGATACGCAGTATTTT. The encoded protein is CASSHYSDTQYF. The gene calls are TRBV7-2 and TRBJ2-3; D unclear. Trimming took 6 bases from V and 4 from J, leaving 8 bases between them. The length of the CDR3 is 12 residues. In germline, CDR1 is SGHTA, CDR2 FQGNSA.

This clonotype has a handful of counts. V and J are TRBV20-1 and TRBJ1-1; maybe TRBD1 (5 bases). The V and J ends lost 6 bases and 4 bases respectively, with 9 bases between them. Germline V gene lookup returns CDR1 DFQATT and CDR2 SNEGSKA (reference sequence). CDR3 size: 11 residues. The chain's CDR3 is CSARQITEAFF. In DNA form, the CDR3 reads TGCAGTGCCCGACAGATCACTGAAGCTTTCTTT.

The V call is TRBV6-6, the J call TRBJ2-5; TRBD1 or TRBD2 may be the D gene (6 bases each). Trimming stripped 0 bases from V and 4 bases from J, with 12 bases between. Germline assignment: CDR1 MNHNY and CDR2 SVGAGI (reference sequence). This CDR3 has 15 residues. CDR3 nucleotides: TGTGCCAGCAGTTACTCTACGAAGGGGGGAGAGACCCAGTACTTC. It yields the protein CASSYSTKGGETQYF.

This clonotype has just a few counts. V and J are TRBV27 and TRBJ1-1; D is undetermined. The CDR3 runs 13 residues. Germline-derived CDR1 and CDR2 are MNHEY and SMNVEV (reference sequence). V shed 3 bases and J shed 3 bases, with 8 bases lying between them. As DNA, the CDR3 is TGTGCCAGCAGTTTCTCGTGGGACACTGAAGCTTTCTTT. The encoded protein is CASSFSWDTEAFF.

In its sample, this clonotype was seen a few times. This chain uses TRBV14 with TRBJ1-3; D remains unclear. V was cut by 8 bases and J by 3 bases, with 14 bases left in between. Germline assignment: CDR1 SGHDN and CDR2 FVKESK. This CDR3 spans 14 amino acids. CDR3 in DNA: TGTGCCAGCCAAACCCTAAGTGGTGGAAACACCATATATTTT. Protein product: CASQTLSGGNTIYF.

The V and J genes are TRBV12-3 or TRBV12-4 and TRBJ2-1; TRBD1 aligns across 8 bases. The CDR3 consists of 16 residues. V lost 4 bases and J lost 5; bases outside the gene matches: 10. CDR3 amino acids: CASSSDRGPGDNEQFF. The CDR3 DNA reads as TGTGCCAGCAGTTCAGACAGGGGTCCGGGGGACAATGAGCAGTTCTTC.

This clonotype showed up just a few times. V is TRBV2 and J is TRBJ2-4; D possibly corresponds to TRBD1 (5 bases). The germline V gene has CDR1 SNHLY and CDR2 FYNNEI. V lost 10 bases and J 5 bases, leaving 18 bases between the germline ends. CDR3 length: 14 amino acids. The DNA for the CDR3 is TGTGCCACCTTTCAGGGTTTGAGCGAAAACATTCAGTACTTC. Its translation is CATFQGLSENIQYF.

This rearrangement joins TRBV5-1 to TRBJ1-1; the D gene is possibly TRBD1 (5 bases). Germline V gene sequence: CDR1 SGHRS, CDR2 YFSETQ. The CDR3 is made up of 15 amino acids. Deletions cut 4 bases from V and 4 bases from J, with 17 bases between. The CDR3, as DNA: TGCGCCAGCAGCCCGCTATCTGGAGGGGTCACTGAAGCTTTCTTT. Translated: CASSPLSGGVTEAFF.

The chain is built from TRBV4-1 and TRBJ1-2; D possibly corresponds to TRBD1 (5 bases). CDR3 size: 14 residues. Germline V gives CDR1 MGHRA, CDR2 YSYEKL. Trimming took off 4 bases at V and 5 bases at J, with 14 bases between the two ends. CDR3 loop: CASSLSVGGYGYTF. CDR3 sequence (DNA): TGCGCCAGCAGCCTTAGCGTCGGGGGATATGGCTACACCTTC.

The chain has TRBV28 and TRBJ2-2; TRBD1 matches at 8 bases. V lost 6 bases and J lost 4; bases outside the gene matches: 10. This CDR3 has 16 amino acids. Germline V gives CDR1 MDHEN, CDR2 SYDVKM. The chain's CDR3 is CASRATGDWGTGELFF. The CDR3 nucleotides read TGTGCCAGCAGAGCGACAGGGGACTGGGGCACCGGGGAGCTGTTTTTT.

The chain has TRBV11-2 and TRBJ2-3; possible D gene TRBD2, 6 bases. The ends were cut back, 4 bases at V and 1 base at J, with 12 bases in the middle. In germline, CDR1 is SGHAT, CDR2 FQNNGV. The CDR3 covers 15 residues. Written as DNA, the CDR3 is TGTGCCAGCAGCTACGGCACGGGAGGCACAGATACGCAGTATTTT. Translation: CASSYGTGGTDTQYF.

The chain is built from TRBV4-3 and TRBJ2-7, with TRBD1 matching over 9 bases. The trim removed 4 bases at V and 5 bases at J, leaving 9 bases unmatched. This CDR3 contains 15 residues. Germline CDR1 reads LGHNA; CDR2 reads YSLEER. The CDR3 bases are TGCGCCAGCAGCCGAACAGGGGGCGCGGGGAACGAGCAGTACTTC. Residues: CASSRTGGAGNEQYF.

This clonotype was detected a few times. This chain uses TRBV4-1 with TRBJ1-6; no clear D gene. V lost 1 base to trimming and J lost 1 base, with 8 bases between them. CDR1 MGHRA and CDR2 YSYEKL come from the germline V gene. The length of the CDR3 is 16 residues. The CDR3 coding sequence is TGCGCCAGCAGCCAAGGAGGTGGGTCCTATAATTCACCCCTCCACTTT. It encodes CASSQGGGSYNSPLHF.

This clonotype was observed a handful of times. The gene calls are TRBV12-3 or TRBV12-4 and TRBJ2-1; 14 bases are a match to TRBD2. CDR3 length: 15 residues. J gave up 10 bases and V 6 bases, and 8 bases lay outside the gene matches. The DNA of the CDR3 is TGTGCCAGCAGCGAGACTAGCGGGGGGGGTAGGGAGCAGTTCTTC. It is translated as CASSETSGGGREQFF.

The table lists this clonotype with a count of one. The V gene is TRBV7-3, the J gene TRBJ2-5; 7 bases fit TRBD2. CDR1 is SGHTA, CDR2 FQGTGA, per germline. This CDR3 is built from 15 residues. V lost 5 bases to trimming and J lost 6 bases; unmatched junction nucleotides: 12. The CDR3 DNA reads TGTGCCAGCAGCCCGGCCAGCGGGGTCGGTAAGACCCAGTACTTC. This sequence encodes CASSPASGVGKTQYF.

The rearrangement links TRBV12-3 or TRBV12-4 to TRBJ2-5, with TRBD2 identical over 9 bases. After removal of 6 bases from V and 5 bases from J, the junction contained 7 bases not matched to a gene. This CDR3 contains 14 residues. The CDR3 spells CASRPKSGGETQYF. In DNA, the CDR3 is TGTGCCAGCAGGCCCAAGAGCGGGGGGGAGACCCAGTACTTC.

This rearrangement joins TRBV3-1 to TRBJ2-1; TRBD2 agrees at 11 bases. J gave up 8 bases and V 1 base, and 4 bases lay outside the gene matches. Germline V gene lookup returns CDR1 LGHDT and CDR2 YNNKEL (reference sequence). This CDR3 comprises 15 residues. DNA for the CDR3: TGTGCCAGCAGCCAAGGACTAGCGGGGTCCGATGAGCAGTTCTTC. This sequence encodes CASSQGLAGSDEQFF.

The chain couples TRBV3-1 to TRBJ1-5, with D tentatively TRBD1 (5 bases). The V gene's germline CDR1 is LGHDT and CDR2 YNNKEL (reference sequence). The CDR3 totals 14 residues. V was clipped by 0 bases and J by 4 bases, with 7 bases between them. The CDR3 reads CASSQDRENQPQHF. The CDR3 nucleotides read TGTGCCAGCAGCCAAGACAGGGAGAATCAGCCCCAGCATTTT.

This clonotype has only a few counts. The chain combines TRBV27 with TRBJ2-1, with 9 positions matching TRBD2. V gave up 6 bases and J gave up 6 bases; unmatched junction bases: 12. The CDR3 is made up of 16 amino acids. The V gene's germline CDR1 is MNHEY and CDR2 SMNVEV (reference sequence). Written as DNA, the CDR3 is TGTGCCAGCAGCCCCGCGGGGGGGCTTTCGTTCAATGAGCAGTTCTTC. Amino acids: CASSPAGGLSFNEQFF.

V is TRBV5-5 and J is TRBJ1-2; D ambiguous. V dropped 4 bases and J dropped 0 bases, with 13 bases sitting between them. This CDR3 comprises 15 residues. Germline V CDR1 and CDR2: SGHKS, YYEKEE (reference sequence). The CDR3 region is CASSRSGETNYGYTF. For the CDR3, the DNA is TGTGCCAGCAGCCGGTCCGGGGAGACTAACTATGGCTACACCTTC.

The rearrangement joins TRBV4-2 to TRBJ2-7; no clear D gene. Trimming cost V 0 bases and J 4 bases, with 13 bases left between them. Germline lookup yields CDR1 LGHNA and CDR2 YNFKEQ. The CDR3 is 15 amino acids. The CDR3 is CASSQETRPSYEQYF. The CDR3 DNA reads TGTGCCAGCAGCCAAGAGACAAGACCTTCTTACGAGCAGTACTTC.

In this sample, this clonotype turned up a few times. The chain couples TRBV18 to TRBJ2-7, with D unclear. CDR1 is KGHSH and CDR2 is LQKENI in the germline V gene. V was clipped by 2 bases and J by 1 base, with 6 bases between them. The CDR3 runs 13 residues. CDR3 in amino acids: CASSPSQSYEQYV. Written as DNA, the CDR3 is TGTGCCAGCTCACCATCGCAATCCTACGAGCAGTACGTC.

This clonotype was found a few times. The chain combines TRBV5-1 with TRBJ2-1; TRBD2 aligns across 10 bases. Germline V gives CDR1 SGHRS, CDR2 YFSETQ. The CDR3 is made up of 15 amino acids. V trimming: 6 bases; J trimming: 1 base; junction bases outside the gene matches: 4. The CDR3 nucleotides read TGCGCCAGCACCACTAGCGGGGAATCCTACAATGAGCAGTTCTTC. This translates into CASTTSGESYNEQFF.

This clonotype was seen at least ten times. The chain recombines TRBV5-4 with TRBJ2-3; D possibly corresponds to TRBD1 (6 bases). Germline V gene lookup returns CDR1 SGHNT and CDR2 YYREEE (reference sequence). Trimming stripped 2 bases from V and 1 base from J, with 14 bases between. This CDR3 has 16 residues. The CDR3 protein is CASSFRLNRGTDTQYF. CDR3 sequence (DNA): TGTGCCAGCAGCTTTCGACTAAACAGGGGCACAGATACGCAGTATTTT. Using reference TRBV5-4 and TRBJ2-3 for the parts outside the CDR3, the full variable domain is ETGVTQSPTHLIKTRGQQVTLRCSSQSGHNTVSWYQQALGQGPQFIFQYYREEENGRGNFPPRFSGLQFPNYSSELNVNALELDDSALYLCASSFRLNRGTDTQYFGPGTRLTVL.

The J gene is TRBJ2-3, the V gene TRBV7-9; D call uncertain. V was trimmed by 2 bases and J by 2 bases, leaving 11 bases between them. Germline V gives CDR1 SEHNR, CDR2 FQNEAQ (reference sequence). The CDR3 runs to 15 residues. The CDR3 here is CASSLSLRPTDTQYF. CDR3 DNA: TGTGCCAGCAGCTTAAGCCTCCGACCCACAGATACGCAGTATTTT.

CDR3 nucleotides: TGTGCCAGCAGTCTGCGATCGGGACACCTAGCCAAAAACATTCAGTACTTC. The encoded protein is CASSLRSGHLAKNIQYF. This chain uses TRBV27 with TRBJ2-4; TRBD1 is a possible D gene (6 bases). V shed 5 bases and J shed 0 bases, with 17 bases lying between them. Germline CDR1 MNHEY, CDR2 SMNVEV (reference sequence). CDR3 size: 17 residues.